A single T cell receptor (beta chain) is shown here with its context. This sample was included in a study of blood T cell repertoires in COVID-19. Only in-frame clones appear in the TCRdb table, and some are missing; sequencing was by immunoSEQ multiplex PCR. This table has about 360,000 clones, approximately 89% appearing once. This CDR3 contains 14 residues. V lost 4 bases to trimming and J lost 1 base, with 8 bases between them. Germline V gene lookup returns CDR1 MNHEY and CDR2 SVGAGI. This chain connects TRBV6-5 to TRBJ1-3; D is uncertain. Sequencing was done on a sample of PBMCs or T cells enriched from blood (not recorded which). The receptor was isolated from a man in his forties in a cohort exposed to, infected with or recovered from COVID-19 (not recorded which). This CDR3 reads CASSLLRSGNTIYF. The CDR3 DNA reads as TGTGCCAGCAGTTTACTCCGATCTGGAAACACCATATATTTT.